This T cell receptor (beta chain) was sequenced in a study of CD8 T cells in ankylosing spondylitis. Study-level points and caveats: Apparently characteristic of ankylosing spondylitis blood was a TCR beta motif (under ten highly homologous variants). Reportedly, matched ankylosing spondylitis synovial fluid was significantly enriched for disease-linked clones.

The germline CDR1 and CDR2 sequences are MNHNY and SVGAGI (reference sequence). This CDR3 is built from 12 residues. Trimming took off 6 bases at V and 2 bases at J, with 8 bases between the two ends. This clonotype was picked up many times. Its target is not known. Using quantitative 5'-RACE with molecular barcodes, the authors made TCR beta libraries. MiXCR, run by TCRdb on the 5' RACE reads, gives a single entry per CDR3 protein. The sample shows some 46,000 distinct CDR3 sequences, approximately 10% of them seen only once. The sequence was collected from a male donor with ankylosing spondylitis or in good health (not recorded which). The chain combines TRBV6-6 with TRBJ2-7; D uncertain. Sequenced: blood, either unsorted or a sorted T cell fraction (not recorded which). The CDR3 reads CASSRQTYEQYF. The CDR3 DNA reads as TGTGCCAGCAGCCGGCAAACCTACGAGCAGTACTTC.